The T cell receptor beta chain under discussion was sequenced for a study of blood T cell repertoires in COVID-19. Study at large: Samples representing acute and convalescent COVID-19 were sourced from the United States, Italy and Spain.

Methods used by the authors: Reference gene primer amplification gave nucleated cell count estimates. Data came from immunoSEQ multiplex PCR; TCRdb stores just in-frame clones and leaves some out. Clonal size and the V and J genes are those of that table, whereas D and trimming came from the DNA. The sample includes about 340,000 clones, about four fifths of them seen just once. This CDR3 has 15 residues. V gave up 5 bases and J gave up 0 bases; unmatched junction bases: 3. Germline loops: CDR1 SEHNR, CDR2 FQNEAQ (reference sequence). The sequenced sample consisted of peripheral blood. This TCR came from a man under 40 with active or convalescent COVID-19. The genes are TRBV7-9 and TRBJ2-1; 8 bases match TRBD2. The CDR3 loop reads CASSLTSVSYNEQFF. CDR3 DNA: TGTGCCAGCAGCCTGACTAGCGTCTCCTACAATGAGCAGTTCTTC.